The rows below give T cell receptor beta chains drawn from one sample of a study of graft-versus-host responses after intestinal transplantation. Which antigens these TCRs recognize remains unknown. Here immunoSEQ multiplex PCR was the method, and the copy in TCRdb shows in-frame clones only, minus some. The table records 77,000 or so clones, around 95% of them present only once. This specimen consisted of unstimulated CD8+ T cells sorted from spleen or lymph node cells, obtained before intestinal transplant. These TCRs come from a human donor who received an intestinal transplant. The CDR3 runs from the conserved cysteine through the conserved F or W. A D gene is named only where the DNA matches it firmly. Rows may omit the clone size; those that give it use once, few, many or a size class.

J | V | size | D | CDR3 | DNA
TRBJ1-1 | TRBV20-1 | - | - | CSARVDNEAFF | TGCAGTGCTAGGGTGGACAATGAAGCTTTCTTT
TRBJ1-2 | TRBV5-1 | - | - | CASSLEGQNYGYTF | TGCGCCAGCAGCTTGGAGGGGCAAAACTATGGCTACACCTTC
TRBJ1-2 | TRBV2 | - | TRBD1 | CASSDRGGYGYTF | TGTGCCAGCAGCGACAGGGGCGGCTATGGCTACACCTTC
TRBJ1-4 | TRBV9 | - | TRBD1 | CASSPGRLRGQGALGEKLFF | TGTGCCAGCAGCCCCGGGCGACTACGGGGACAGGGGGCGTTAGGGGAAAAACTGTTTTTT
TRBJ2-7 | TRBV27 | - | - | CASSGTLNYEQYF | TGTGCCAGCTCCGGGACACTTAACTACGAGCAGTACTTC
TRBJ1-2 | TRBV13 | once | - | CASSAEIHIRPKWDGYTF | TGTGCCAGCAGCGCAGAGATCCATATTCGGCCCAAGTGGGATGGCTACACCTTC
TRBJ2-3 | TRBV5-6 | once | TRBD1 | CASSFTGGLGTDTQYF | TGTGCCAGCAGCTTCACAGGGGGCCTGGGCACAGATACGCAGTATTTT
TRBJ2-5 | TRBV27 | - | TRBD1 | CASSRDRDQETQYF | TGTGCCAGCAGTCGGGACAGGGACCAAGAGACCCAGTACTTC
TRBJ1-5 | TRBV27 | - | - | CASSLAGNQPQHF | TGTGCCAGCAGTTTAGCAGGCAATCAGCCCCAGCATTTT
TRBJ2-1 | TRBV7-8 | - | TRBD2 | CASSLARVAGDHEQFF | TGTGCCAGCAGCTTAGCGAGGGTAGCGGGAGACCATGAGCAGTTCTTC
TRBJ1-2 | TRBV27 | few | TRBD1 | CASSLSPGQLYGYTF | TGTGCCAGCAGTTTATCCCCGGGACAGCTCTATGGCTACACCTTC
TRBJ2-5 | TRBV7-9 | - | - | CASSPELGTIGGETQYF | TGTGCCAGCAGCCCCGAGCTCGGGACAATTGGTGGGGAGACCCAGTACTTC
TRBJ1-6 | TRBV28 | - | TRBD1 | CASSSIGDRAKSSYNSPLHF | TGTGCCAGCAGCTCCATAGGGGACAGGGCCAAGAGCTCCTATAATTCACCCCTCCACTTT
TRBJ2-5 | TRBV6-5 | - | TRBD2 | CASSYSPGGWETQYF | TGTGCCAGCAGTTACTCTCCCGGGGGGTGGGAGACCCAGTACTTC
TRBJ1-1 | TRBV30 | once | - | CAWSVAGSGTEAFF | TGTGCCTGGAGTGTTGCGGGAAGCGGCACTGAAGCTTTCTTT
TRBJ2-3 | TRBV4-1 | - | TRBD2 | CASSQDSSGSPPDTQYF | TGCGCCAGCAGCCAAGACAGTAGCGGGAGCCCCCCAGATACGCAGTATTTT
TRBJ1-2 | TRBV7-9 | - | TRBD1 | CASSLTPGQVADGYTF | TGTGCCAGCAGCTTAACCCCGGGACAGGTGGCAGATGGCTACACCTTC
TRBJ2-1 | TRBV9 | - | - | CASSVGSGSYNEQFF | TGTGCCAGCAGCGTTGGTAGCGGATCCTACAATGAGCAGTTCTTC
TRBJ1-4 | TRBV7-9 | - | TRBD1 | CASSSQGGKLFF | TGTGCCAGCAGCTCCCAGGGGGGAAAACTGTTTTTT
TRBJ2-5 | TRBV28 | - | TRBD2 | CASSQGLAGRETQYF | TGTGCCAGCAGCCAAGGACTAGCTGGGAGGGAGACCCAGTACTTC